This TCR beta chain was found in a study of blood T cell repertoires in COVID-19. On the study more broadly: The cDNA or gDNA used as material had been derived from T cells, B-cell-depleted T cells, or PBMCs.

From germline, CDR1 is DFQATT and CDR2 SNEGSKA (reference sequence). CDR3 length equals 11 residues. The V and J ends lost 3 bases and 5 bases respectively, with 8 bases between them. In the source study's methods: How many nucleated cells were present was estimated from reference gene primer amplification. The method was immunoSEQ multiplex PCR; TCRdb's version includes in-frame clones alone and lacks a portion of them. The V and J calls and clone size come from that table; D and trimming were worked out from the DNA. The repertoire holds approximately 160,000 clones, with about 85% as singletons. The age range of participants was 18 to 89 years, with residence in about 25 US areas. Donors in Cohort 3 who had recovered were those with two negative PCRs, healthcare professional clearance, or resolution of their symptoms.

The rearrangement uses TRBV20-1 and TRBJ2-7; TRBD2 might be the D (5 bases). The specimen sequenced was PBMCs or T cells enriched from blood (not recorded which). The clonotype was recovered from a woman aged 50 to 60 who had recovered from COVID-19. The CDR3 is CSASIGDEQYF. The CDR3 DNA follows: TGCAGTGCTAGTATCGGGGACGAGCAGTACTTC.